The present TCR beta chain was sequenced within a study of T cell repertoires in cytomegalovirus infection. Study conclusions and caveats: Clonotype analysis showed dominance of the ex vivo response by HLA-C-restricted CMV-specific TCR beta clonotypes. The cumulative frequency of public TCR beta families distinguished individuals who carried CMV together with the relevant HLA.

A single record per CDR3 protein comes from TCRdb applying MiXCR to the reads. Of hundreds of thousands of distinct CDR3 sequences in the sample, roughly 30% were seen once. On this clonotype itself: Antigen specificity is unknown.

This CDR3 spans 14 amino acids. J lost 8 bases, V lost 5 bases, and 9 bases had no gene match. Germline CDR1 MDHEN, CDR2 SYDVKM. The chain couples TRBV28 to TRBJ1-2; 9 nucleotides line up with TRBD1. The sequenced material came from PBMCs. The origin of this receptor is a human donor in good health (CMV status not recorded). Some clones in this sample may be carry-over from other donors' samples. The CDR3 DNA is TGTGCCAGCAGTGTCAACAGGGGGCTGGAGGGCTACACCTTC. This codes for CASSVNRGLEGYTF.